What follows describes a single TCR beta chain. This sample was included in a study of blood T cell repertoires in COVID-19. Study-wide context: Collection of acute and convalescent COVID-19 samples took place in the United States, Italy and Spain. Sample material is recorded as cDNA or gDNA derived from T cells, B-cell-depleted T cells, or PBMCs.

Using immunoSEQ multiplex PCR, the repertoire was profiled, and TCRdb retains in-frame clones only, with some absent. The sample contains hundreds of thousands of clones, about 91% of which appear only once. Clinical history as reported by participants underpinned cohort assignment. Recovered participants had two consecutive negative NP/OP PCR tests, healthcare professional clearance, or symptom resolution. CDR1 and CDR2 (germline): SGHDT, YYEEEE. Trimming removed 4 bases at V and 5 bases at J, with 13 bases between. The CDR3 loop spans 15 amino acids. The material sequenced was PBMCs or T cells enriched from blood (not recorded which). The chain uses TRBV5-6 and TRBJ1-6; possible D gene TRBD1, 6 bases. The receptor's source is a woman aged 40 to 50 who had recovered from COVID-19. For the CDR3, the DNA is TGTGCCAGCAGCGCACAGGGACTACATAATTCACCCCTCCACTTT. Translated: CASSAQGLHNSPLHF.